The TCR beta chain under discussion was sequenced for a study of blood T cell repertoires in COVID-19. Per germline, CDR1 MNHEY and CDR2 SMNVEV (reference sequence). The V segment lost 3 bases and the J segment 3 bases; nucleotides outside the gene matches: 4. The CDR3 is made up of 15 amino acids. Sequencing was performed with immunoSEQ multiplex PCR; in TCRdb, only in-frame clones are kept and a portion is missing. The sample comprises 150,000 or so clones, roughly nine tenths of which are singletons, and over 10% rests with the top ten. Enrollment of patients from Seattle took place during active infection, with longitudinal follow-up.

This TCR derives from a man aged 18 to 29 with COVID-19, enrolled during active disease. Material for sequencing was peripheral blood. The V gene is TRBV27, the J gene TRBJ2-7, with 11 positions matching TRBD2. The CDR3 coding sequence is TGTGCCAGCAGTTTGACCGGGACTAGCGGCTACGAGCAGTACTTC. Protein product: CASSLTGTSGYEQYF.